This T cell receptor (beta chain) was sequenced during a study of T cells expressing NK-cell markers. Study-wide background: Seven donors tested HCMV-seropositive and one tested seronegative among the eight sequenced. Whole-study findings and limits: Top CD8+ clonotypes included the dominant CD3+CD56+NKG2C+ clonotypes in 5 to 7 donors. Topping the CD3+CD56-NKG2C+ fraction as well were these clonotypes, in a handful of donors.

The authors made TCR beta cDNA libraries by 5'RACE template switching. This switching added a universal primer site and UMIs. TCRdb re-called the 5' RACE reads and shows each CDR3 protein once, DNA omitted. The sample totals 400,000 to 450,000 distinct CDR3 sequences. Details on this clonotype: Its antigen is undetermined.

The germline V gene encodes CDR1 SEHNR and CDR2 FQNEAQ (reference sequence). The CDR3 length is 14 residues. The sample comprised blood T cells: a sorted CD56 or NKG2C T cell subset, CD4+ or CD8+ T cells, or bulk PBMC T cells (not recorded which). J is TRBJ1-1 and V is TRBV7-9. The TCR sequence derives from a woman aged 18-70 years in good health. CDR3: CASSLDLSNTEAFF.